This T cell receptor beta chain was identified during a study of T cells in Graves' hyperthyroidism and ophthalmopathy. Study background: At the time of initial diagnosis and before any treatment, peripheral blood was collected.

CDR1 and CDR2 (germline): SGHRS, YFSETQ. With 2 bases removed from V and 2 bases from J, the gap between germline ends came to 16 bases. The CDR3 extends over 16 amino acids. What was amplified from RNA transcripts were TCR beta CDR3 regions. In the first-round RT-PCR of the TCR CDR3, the HTBI primer set was used. In TCRdb, the multiplex PCR reads were re-called with MiXCR into one record per CDR3 protein. The sample lists around 200,000 distinct CDR3 sequences, over 15% occurring once. Across 18 months, stable Graves' hyperthyroidism was marked by no progression to ophthalmopathy. Orbital computed tomography and thyroid ultrasound, together with serum TRAb and thyroxine and clinical symptoms, were used for diagnoses. Fresh peripheral blood, 8 to 10 ml, was the source of the PBMCs. This clonotype occurred many times.

The sequence came from a woman aged 45-59 years with Graves' hyperthyroidism. The sample was blood. V is TRBV5-1 and J is TRBJ1-2; possible D gene TRBD1, 5 bases. DNA of the CDR3: TGCGCCAGCAGCTTAATCTCCGACAGCCTCAACTATGGCTACACCTTC. Translated: CASSLISDSLNYGYTF.